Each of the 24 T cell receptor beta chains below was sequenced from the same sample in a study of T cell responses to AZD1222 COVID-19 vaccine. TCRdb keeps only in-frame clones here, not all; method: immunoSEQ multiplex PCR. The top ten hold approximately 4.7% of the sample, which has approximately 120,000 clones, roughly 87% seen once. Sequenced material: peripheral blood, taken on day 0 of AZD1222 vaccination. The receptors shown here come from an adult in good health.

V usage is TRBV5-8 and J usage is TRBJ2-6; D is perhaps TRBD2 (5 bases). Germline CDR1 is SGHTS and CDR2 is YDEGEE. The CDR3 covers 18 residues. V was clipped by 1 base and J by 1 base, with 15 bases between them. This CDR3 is CASSLSLPGLSGANVLTF. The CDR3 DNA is TGTGCCAGCAGCTTGTCCCTCCCGGGGTTGTCTGGGGCCAACGTCCTGACTTTC.

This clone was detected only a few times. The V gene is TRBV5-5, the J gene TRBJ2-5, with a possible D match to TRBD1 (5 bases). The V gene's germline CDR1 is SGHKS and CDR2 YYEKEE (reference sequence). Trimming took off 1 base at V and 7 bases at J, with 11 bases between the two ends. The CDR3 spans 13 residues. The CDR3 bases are TGTGCCAGCAGCTTGCAGGGATCGGGGACCCAGTACTTC. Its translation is CASSLQGSGTQYF.

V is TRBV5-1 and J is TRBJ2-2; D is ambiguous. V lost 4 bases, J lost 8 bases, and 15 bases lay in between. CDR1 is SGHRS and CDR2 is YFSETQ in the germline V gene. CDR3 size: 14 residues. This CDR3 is CASSPPTLSGELFF. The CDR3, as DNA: TGCGCCAGCAGCCCCCCAACATTGTCGGGGGAGCTGTTTTTT.

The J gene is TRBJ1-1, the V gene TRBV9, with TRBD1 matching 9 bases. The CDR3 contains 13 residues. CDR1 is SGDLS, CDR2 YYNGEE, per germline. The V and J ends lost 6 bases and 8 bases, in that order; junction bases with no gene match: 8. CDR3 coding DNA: TGTGCCAGCACGCCCGGGACAGGGAAGGAAGCTTTCTTT. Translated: CASTPGTGKEAFF.

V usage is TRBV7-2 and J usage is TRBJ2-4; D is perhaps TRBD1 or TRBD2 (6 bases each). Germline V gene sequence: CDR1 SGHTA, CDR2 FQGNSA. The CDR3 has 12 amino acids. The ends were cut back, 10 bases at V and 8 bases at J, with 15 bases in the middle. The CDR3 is CATNGGTDIQYF. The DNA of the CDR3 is TGTGCCACCAACGGGGGCACGGACATTCAGTACTTC. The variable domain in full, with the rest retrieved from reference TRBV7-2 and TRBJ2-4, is GAGVSQSPSNKVTEKGKDVELRCDPISGHTALYWYRQSLGQGLEFLIYFQGNSAPDKSGLPSDRFSAERTGGSVSTLTIQRTQQEDSAVYLCATNGGTDIQYFGAGTRLSVL.

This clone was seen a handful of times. The CDR3 coding sequence is TGCGCCAGCAGCCAAGGGACAGGGGTCGGAAACACCATATATTTT. This codes for CASSQGTGVGNTIYF. V usage is TRBV4-3 and J usage is TRBJ1-3; 9 bases agree with TRBD1. The germline V gene encodes CDR1 LGHNA and CDR2 YSLEER. The CDR3 sequence is 15 residues long. V lost 1 base, J lost 4 bases, and 2 bases stayed unmatched.

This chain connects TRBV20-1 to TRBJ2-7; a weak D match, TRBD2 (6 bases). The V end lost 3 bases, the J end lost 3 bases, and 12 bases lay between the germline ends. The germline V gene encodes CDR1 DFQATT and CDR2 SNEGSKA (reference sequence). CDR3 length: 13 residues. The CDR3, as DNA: TGCAGTGCTAGTGGACTACAGATCTACGAGCAGTACTTC. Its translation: CSASGLQIYEQYF.

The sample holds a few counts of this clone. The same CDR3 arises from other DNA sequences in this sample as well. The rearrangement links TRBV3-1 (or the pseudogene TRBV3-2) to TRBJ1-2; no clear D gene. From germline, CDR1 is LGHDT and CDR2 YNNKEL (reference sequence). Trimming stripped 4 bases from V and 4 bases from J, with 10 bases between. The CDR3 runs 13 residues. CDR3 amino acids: CASSPDGPYGYTF. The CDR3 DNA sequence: TGTGCCAGCAGCCCTGACGGACCCTATGGCTACACCTTC.

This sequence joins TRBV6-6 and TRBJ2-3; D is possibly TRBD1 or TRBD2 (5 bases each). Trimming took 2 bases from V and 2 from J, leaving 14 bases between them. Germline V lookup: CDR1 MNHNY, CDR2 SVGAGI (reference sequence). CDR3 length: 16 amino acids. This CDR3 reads CASSYTRTGTTDTQYF. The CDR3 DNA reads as TGTGCCAGCAGTTACACCCGGACTGGGACCACAGATACGCAGTATTTT.

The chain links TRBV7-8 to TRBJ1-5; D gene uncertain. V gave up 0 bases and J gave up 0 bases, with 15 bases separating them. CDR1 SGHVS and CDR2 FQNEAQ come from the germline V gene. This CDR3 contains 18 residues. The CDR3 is CASSLAGLRSVSNQPQHF. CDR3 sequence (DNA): TGTGCCAGCAGCTTAGCTGGATTACGCTCTGTTAGCAATCAGCCCCAGCATTTT.

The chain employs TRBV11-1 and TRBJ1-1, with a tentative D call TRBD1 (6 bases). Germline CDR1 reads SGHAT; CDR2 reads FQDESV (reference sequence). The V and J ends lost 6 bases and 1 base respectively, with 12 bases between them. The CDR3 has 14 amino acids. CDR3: CASSTGTQNTEAFF. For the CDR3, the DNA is TGTGCCAGCAGTACCGGGACACAGAACACTGAAGCTTTCTTT.

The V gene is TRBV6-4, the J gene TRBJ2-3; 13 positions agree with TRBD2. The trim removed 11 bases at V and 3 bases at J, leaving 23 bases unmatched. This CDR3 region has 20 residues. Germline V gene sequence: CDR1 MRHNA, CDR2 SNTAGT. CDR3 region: CARPGGTSGVEIARTDTQYF. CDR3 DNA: TGTGCCCGACCCGGGGGGACTAGCGGGGTAGAAATAGCAAGGACAGATACGCAGTATTTT.

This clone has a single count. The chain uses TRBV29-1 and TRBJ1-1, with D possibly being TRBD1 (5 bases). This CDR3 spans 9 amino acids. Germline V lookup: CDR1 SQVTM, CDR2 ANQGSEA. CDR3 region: CRGDTEAFF. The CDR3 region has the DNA TGCAGAGGGGACACTGAAGCTTTCTTT.

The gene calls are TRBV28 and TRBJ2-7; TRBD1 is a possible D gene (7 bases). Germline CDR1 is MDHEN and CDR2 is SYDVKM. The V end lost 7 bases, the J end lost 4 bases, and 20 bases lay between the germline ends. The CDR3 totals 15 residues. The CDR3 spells CASTPGTAEGYEQYF. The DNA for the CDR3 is TGTGCCAGCACCCCGGGGACAGCGGAGGGTTACGAGCAGTACTTC.

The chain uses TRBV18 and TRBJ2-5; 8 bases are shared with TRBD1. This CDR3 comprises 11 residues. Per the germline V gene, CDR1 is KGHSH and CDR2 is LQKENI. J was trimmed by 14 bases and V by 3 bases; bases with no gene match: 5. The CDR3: CASSPGQGVYF. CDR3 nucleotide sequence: TGTGCCAGCTCACCCGGACAGGGAGTCTACTTC.

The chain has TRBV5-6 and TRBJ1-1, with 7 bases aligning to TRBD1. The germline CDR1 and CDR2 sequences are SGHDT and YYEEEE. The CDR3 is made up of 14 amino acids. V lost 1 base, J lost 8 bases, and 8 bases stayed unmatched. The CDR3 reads CASSLRQGGGEAFF. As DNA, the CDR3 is TGTGCCAGCAGCTTGCGACAGGGTGGGGGGGAAGCTTTCTTT.

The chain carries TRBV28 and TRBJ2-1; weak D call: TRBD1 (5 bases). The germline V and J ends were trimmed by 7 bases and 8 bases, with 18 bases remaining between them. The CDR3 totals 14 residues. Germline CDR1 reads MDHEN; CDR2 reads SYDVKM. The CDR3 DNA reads TGTGCCAGCACCGAGAAGGCAGGGTCCCATGAGCAGTTCTTC. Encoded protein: CASTEKAGSHEQFF.

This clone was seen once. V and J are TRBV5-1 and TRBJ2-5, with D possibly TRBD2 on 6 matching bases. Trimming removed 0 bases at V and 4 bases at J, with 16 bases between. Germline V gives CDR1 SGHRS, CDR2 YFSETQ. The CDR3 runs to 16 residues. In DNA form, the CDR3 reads TGCGCCAGCAGCTTGGCTGGGACTTCTGAGGGAGAGACCCAGTACTTC. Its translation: CASSLAGTSEGETQYF. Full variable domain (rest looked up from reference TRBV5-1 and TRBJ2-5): KAGVTQTPRYLIKTRGQQVTLSCSPISGHRSVSWYQQTPGQGLQFLFEYFSETQRNKGNFPGRFSGRQFSNSRSEMNVSTLELGDSALYLCASSLAGTSEGETQYFGPGTRLLVL.

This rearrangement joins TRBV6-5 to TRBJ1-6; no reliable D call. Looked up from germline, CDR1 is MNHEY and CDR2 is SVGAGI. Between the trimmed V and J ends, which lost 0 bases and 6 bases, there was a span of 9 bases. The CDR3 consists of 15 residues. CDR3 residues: CASSYSWRGNSPLHF. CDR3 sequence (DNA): TGTGCCAGCAGTTACTCGTGGCGGGGTAATTCACCCCTCCACTTT.

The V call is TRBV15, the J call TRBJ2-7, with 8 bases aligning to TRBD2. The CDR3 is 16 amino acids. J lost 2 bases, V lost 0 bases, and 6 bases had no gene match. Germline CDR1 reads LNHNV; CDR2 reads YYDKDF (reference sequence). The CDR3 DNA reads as TGTGCCACCAGCAGAGATCGGGAGGGAGGGGCCTACGAGCAGTACTTC. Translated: CATSRDREGGAYEQYF.

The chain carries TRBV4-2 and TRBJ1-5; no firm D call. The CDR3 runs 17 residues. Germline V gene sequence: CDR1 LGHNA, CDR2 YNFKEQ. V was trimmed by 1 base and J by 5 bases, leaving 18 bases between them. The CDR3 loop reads CASSQALRQAGDQPQHF. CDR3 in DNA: TGTGCCAGCAGCCAAGCACTCCGCCAAGCGGGCGATCAGCCCCAGCATTTT.

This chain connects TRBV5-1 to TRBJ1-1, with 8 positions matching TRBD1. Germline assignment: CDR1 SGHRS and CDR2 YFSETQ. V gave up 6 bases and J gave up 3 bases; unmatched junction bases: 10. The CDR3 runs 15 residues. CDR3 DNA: TGCGCCAGCAACACAGGGGACAGGCTCGACACTGAAGCTTTCTTT. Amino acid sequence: CASNTGDRLDTEAFF.

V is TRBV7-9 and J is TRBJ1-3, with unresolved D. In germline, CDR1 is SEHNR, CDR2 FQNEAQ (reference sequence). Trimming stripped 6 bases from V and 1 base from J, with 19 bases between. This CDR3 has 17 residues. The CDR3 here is CASSTNNPRYSGNTIYF. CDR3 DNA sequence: TGTGCCAGCAGTACCAATAACCCCCGTTATTCTGGAAACACCATATATTTT.

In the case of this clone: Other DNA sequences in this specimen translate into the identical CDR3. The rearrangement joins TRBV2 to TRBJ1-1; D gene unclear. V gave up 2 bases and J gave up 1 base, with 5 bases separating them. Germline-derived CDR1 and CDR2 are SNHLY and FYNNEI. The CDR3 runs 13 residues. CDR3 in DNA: TGTGCCAGCAGTGAACTGGAGAACACTGAAGCTTTCTTT. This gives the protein CASSELENTEAFF.